This T cell receptor (beta chain) was sequenced during a study of T cell responses to AZD1222 COVID-19 vaccine. Data came from immunoSEQ multiplex PCR; TCRdb stores just in-frame clones and leaves some out. The sample lists approximately 150,000 clones, about 87% occurring once. Concerning this clone itself: Its antigen remains unknown.

Study-wide results and limits: Clonal diversity may have been underestimated, and the donors were mostly white British, with more females than males. CD4 TCRs linked to vaccination spanned spike, dominating at 160-218 and 743-854.

This sequence originates from an adult in good health. The specimen comprised peripheral blood, sampled on day 0 of AZD1222 vaccination.

The CDR3 loop reads CASSGGLAGAREQYF. The CDR3 nucleotides are TGTGCCAGCAGCGGGGGACTAGCGGGAGCAAGGGAGCAGTACTTC. J is TRBJ2-7 and V is TRBV5-6; 14 bases agree with TRBD2. The V gene end was trimmed by 4 bases and the J gene end by 7 bases; junction bases not matched to a gene: 7. Germline CDR1 SGHDT, CDR2 YYEEEE. CDR3 length: 15 amino acids.